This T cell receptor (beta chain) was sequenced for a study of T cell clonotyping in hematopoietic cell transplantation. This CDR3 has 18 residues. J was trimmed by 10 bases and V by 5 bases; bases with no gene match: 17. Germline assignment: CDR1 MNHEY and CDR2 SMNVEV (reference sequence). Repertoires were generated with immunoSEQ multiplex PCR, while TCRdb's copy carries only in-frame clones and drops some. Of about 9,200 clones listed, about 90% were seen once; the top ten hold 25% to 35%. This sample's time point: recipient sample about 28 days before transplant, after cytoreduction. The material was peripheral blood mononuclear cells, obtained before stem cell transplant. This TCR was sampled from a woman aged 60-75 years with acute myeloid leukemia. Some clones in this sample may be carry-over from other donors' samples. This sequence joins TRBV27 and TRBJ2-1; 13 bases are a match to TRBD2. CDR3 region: CASSPETSGLAGVEEQFF. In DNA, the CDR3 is TGTGCCAGCAGTCCAGAAACCTCAGGACTAGCGGGAGTCGAAGAGCAGTTCTTC.